This TCR beta chain derives from a study of cytomegalovirus exposure and HLA in healthy donors. As for the study in general: As an earlier analysis found, 150 million to 200 million T cells yielded approximately 100 million unique TCR beta sequences. Study-level findings and limits: The records held CMV serostatus as the only immune exposure information. After further analysis at a later stage, 16,951 TCR beta sequences were associated with HLA alleles at 0.05 false discovery rate. The study flagged roughly 160 TCR beta chains as cytomegalovirus-associated.

60 Vbeta and 13 Jbeta primers were used in PCR. Assay used: immunoSEQ multiplex PCR; TCRdb lists only in-frame clones, some missing. The data hold around 190,000 clones, with 81% observed a single time. Details on this clone: No antigen is known for it.

Sequenced material: PBMCs. The origin of this receptor is a man aged 18 to 30 in good health and CMV-seronegative.

The CDR3 nucleotides are TGTGCCAGCAGCTGGGGACAGGAAGCTTTCTTT. Protein product: CASSWGQEAFF. The rearrangement uses TRBV5-4 and TRBJ1-1; 7 bases map to TRBD1. The CDR3 runs to 11 residues. Germline loops: CDR1 SGHNT, CDR2 YYREEE (reference sequence). The V and J ends lost 3 bases and 8 bases, in that order; junction bases with no gene match: 1.